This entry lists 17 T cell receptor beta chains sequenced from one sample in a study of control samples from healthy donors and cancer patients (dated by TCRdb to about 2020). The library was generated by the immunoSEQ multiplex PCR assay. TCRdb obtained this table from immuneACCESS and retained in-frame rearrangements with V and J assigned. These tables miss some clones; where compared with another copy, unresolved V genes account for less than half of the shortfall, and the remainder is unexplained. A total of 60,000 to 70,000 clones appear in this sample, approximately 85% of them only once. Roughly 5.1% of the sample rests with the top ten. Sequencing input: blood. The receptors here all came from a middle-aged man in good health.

The CDR3 loop reads CASSQSGAGGREQYF. The CDR3 nucleotides read TGTGCCAGCAGCCAATCCGGAGCGGGGGGGCGGGAGCAGTACTTC. This chain joins TRBV3-1 (or the pseudogene TRBV3-2) and TRBJ2-7; 10 positions agree with TRBD2. The CDR3 spans 15 residues. The germline V gene encodes CDR1 LGHDT and CDR2 YNNKEL (reference sequence). J was trimmed by 7 bases and V by 2 bases; bases with no gene match: 8.

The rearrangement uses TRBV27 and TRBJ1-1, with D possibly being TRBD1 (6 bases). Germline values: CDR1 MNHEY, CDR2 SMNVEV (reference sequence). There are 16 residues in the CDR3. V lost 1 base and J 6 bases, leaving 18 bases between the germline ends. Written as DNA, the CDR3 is TGTGCCAGCAGTTTATTTAGGACAGACCCTCAGCCTGAAGCTTTCTTT. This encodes CASSLFRTDPQPEAFF.

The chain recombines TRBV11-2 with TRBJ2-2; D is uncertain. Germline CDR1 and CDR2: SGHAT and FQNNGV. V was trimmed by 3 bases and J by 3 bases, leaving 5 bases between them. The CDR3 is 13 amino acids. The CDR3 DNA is TGTGCCAGCAGCTTTACAGACACCGGGGAGCTGTTTTTT. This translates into CASSFTDTGELFF. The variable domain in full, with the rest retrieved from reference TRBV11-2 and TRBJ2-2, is EAGVAQSPRYKIIEKRQSVAFWCNPISGHATLYWYQQILGQGPKLLIQFQNNGVVDDSQLPKDRFSAERLKGVDSTLKIQPAKLEDSAVYLCASSFTDTGELFFGEGSRLTVL.

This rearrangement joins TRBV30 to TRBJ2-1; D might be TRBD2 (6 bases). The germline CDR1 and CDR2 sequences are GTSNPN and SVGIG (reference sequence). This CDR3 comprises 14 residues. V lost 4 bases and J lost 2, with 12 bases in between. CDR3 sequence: CAWMRGLTYNEQFF. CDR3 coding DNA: TGTGCCTGGATGCGGGGACTGACCTACAATGAGCAGTTCTTC.

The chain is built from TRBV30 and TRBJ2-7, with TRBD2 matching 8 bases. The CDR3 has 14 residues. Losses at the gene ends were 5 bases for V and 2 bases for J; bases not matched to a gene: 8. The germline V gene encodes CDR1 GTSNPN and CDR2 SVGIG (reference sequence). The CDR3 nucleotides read TGTGCCTGGGCTAGCGGGTTAGGAACCTACGAGCAGTACTTC. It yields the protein CAWASGLGTYEQYF.

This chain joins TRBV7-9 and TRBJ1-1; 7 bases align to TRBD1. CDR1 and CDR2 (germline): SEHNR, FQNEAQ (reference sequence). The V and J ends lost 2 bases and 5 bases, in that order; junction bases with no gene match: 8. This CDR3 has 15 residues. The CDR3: CASSLLAGGVTEAFF. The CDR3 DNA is TGTGCCAGCAGCTTACTGGCAGGGGGAGTGACTGAAGCTTTCTTT.

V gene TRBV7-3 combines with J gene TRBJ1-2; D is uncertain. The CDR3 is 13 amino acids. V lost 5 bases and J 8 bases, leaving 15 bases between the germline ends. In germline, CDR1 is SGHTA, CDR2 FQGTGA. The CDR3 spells CASSPDGKRGYTF. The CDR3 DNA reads TGTGCCAGCAGCCCGGACGGAAAGAGAGGCTACACCTTC.

CDR3 sequence: CASSRTGGYEKLFF. CDR3 nucleotide sequence: TGTGCCAGCAGCCGGACAGGGGGATATGAAAAACTGTTTTTT. J is TRBJ1-4 and V is TRBV7-2, with 10 bases that match TRBD1. The CDR3 covers 14 residues. Trimming removed 5 bases from V and 6 bases from J; junction bases left unmatched: 3. Germline V gives CDR1 SGHTA, CDR2 FQGNSA.

CDR3 in DNA: TGTGCCAGCAGCACAACACAGGGTTCGAATGAGCAGTTCTTC. It specifies CASSTTQGSNEQFF. This sequence joins TRBV11-3 and TRBJ2-1, with D perhaps TRBD1 (6 bases). CDR3 length: 14 amino acids. CDR1 is SGHNT and CDR2 is YENEEA in the germline V gene. With 5 bases removed from V and 7 bases from J, the gap between germline ends came to 15 bases.

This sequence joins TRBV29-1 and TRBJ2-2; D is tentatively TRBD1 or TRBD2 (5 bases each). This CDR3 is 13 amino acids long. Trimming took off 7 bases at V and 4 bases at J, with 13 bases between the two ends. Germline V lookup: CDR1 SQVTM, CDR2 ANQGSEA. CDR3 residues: CSGRGDGTGELFF. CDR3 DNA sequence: TGCAGCGGTCGAGGGGACGGCACCGGGGAGCTGTTTTTT.

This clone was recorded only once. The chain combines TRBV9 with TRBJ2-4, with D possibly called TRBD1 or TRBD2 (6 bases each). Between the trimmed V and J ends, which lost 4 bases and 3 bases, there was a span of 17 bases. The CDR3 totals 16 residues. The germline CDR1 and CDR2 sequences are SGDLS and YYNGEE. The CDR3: CASSPRGVSDKNIQYF. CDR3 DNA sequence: TGTGCCAGCAGCCCGAGGGGGGTTTCGGACAAAAACATTCAGTACTTC. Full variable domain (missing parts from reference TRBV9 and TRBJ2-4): DSGVTQTPKHLITATGQRVTLRCSPRSGDLSVYWYQQSLDQGLQFLIQYYNGEERAKGNILERFSAQQFPDLHSELNLSSLELGDSALYFCASSPRGVSDKNIQYFGAGTRLSVL.

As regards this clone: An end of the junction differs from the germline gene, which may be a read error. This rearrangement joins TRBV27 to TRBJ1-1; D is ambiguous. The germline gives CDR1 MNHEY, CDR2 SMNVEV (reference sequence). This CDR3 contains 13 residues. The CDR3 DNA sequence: TGTACCAGCAGTTTAGTCCTGAACACTGAAGCTTTCTTT. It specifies CTSSLVLNTEAFF.

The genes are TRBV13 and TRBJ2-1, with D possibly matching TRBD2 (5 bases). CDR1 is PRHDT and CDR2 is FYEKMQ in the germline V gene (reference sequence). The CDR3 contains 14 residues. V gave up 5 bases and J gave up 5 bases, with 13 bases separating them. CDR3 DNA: TGTGCCAGCAGCCGGGGAGAGGCCGACAATGAGCAGTTCTTC. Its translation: CASSRGEADNEQFF.

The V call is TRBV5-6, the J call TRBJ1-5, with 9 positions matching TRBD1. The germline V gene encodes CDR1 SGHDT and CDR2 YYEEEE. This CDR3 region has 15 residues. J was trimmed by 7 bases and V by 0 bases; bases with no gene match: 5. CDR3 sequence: CASSLEQGAWQPQHF. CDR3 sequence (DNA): TGTGCCAGCAGCTTGGAACAGGGGGCTTGGCAGCCCCAGCATTTT.

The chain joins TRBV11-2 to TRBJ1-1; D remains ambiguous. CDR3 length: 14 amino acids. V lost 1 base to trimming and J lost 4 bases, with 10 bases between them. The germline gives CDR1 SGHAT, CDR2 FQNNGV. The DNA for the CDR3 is TGTGCCAGCAGCTTAGTGTTCAGCGGCACTGAAGCTTTCTTT. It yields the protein CASSLVFSGTEAFF.

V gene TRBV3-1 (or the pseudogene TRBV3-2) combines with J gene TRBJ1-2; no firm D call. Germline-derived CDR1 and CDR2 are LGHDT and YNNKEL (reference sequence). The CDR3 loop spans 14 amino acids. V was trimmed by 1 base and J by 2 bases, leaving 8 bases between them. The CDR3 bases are TGTGCCAGCAGCCAAGTTGAAGCCAACTATGGCTACACCTTC. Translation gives CASSQVEANYGYTF.

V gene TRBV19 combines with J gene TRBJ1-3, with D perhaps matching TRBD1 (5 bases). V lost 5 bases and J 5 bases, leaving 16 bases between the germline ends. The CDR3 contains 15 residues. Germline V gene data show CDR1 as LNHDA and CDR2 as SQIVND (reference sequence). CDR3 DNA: TGTGCCAGTAGTCTCGAAAACCCAGGGAGAAACACCATATATTTT. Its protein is CASSLENPGRNTIYF.